Shown below are 22 T cell receptor beta chains from a single sample sequenced in a study of cytomegalovirus exposure and HLA in healthy donors. Amplification used 60 Vbeta primers and 13 Jbeta primers. Clones were sequenced by immunoSEQ multiplex PCR, and TCRdb holds only the in-frame ones, with some missing. The sample contains 210,000 or so clones, 70% to 85% of which appear only once. Input material: PBMCs. These receptors all stem from a woman aged 40-49 years in good health and CMV-seronegative.

This rearrangement joins TRBV4-3 to TRBJ2-7; TRBD2 aligns across 10 bases. V gave up 4 bases and J gave up 4 bases; unmatched junction bases: 7. Germline V CDR1 and CDR2: LGHNA, YSLEER. The CDR3 spans 15 residues. In DNA form, the CDR3 reads TGCGCCAGCAGCCCTCTAGCGGGAGACTCTTACGAGCAGTACTTC. It specifies CASSPLAGDSYEQYF.

This sequence joins TRBV9 and TRBJ1-2; 9 bases match TRBD1. The CDR3 is 16 residues long. The V and J ends lost 3 bases and 4 bases, in that order; junction bases with no gene match: 10. Germline loops: CDR1 SGDLS, CDR2 YYNGEE. The CDR3 coding sequence is TGTGCCAGCAGCGCCGGGACAGGGCCCGAACTCTATGGCTACACCTTC. Protein product: CASSAGTGPELYGYTF.

In its sample, this clone was seen once. The genes are TRBV11-3 and TRBJ1-1; TRBD1 might be the D (6 bases). Trimming removed 3 bases at V and 1 base at J, with 9 bases between. Germline V gene data show CDR1 as SGHNT and CDR2 as YENEEA. The CDR3 covers 14 residues. CDR3 bases: TGTGCCAGCAGCTTGGGGGCAGAGAACACTGAAGCTTTCTTT. Protein sequence: CASSLGAENTEAFF.

The J gene is TRBJ1-2, the V gene TRBV29-1; TRBD1 is a possible D gene (6 bases). The CDR3 runs 12 residues. CDR1 and CDR2 (germline): SQVTM, ANQGSEA. Trimming took off 7 bases at V and 6 bases at J, with 15 bases between the two ends. In nucleotides, the CDR3 is TGCAGCGCCCGAGCCGGGGGGCATGGCTACACCTTC. It codes for CSARAGGHGYTF.

The V call is TRBV7-9, the J call TRBJ2-1; 7 bases align to TRBD1. This CDR3 is 16 amino acids long. With 0 bases clipped from V and 0 bases from J, the junction kept 2 bases outside the gene matches. Per the germline V gene, CDR1 is SEHNR and CDR2 is FQNEAQ (reference sequence). For the CDR3, the DNA is TGTGCCAGCAGCTTAGCCGCAGGGGGCTCCTACAATGAGCAGTTCTTC. It codes for CASSLAAGGSYNEQFF.

The chain combines TRBV27 with TRBJ2-3; maybe TRBD1 (6 bases). V was trimmed by 6 bases and J by 0 bases, leaving 10 bases between them. The germline V gene has CDR1 MNHEY and CDR2 SMNVEV (reference sequence). CDR3 size: 14 residues. In nucleotides, the CDR3 is TGTGCCAGCAGGGAGGACAGAAGCACAGATACGCAGTATTTT. Protein: CASREDRSTDTQYF.

The chain has TRBV5-1 and TRBJ2-4; D ambiguous. V was clipped by 0 bases and J by 9 bases, with 16 bases between them. The germline CDR1 and CDR2 sequences are SGHRS and YFSETQ. CDR3 length equals 15 residues. In nucleotides, the CDR3 is TGCGCCAGCAGCTTGGCTTCGGGTTCTATCCCCATTCAGTACTTC. Its translation is CASSLASGSIPIQYF. The whole variable domain, filled in from reference TRBV5-1 and TRBJ2-4, reads KAGVTQTPRYLIKTRGQQVTLSCSPISGHRSVSWYQQTPGQGLQFLFEYFSETQRNKGNFPGRFSGRQFSNSRSEMNVSTLELGDSALYLCASSLASGSIPIQYFGAGTRLSVL.

This clone was found a few times. The chain links TRBV19 to TRBJ2-3; 9 bases agree with TRBD1. Germline CDR1 LNHDA, CDR2 SQIVND (reference sequence). The CDR3 totals 14 residues. Trimming cost V 7 bases and J 3 bases; bases outside gene matches: 5. The CDR3 sequence: CASTNRGRTDTQYF. The CDR3 DNA reads as TGTGCCAGTACTAACAGGGGGCGAACAGATACGCAGTATTTT.

Only one count was recorded for this clone. One end of the junction varies from germline; a read error may be responsible. The chain employs TRBV19 and TRBJ1-5; TRBD1 might be the D (6 bases). CDR1 is LNHDA, CDR2 SQIVND, per germline (reference sequence). The CDR3 runs to 15 residues. CDR3 sequence: CASNQLGGGKQPQHF. In nucleotides, the CDR3 is TGTGCCAGTAACCAACTGGGGGGGGGCAAACAGCCCCAGCATTTT.

V and J are TRBV6-6 and TRBJ1-2, with 8 nucleotides matching TRBD1. Germline trimming cut 0 bases from V and 5 bases from J; bases unmatched to any gene: 8. The CDR3 runs 16 residues. The germline V gene encodes CDR1 MNHNY and CDR2 SVGAGI (reference sequence). This CDR3 is CASSYSMQGAVYGYTF. The DNA of the CDR3 is TGTGCCAGCAGTTACTCGATGCAGGGGGCGGTATATGGCTACACCTTC.

With regard to this clone: This sample also contains other DNA sequences that code for the same CDR3. The genes are TRBV14 and TRBJ1-3; TRBD1 aligns across 8 bases. The length of the CDR3 is 13 residues. V was clipped by 6 bases and J by 4 bases; unmatched bases: 2. Germline V gene lookup returns CDR1 SGHDN and CDR2 FVKESK. In DNA form, the CDR3 reads TGTGCCAGCAGTCGGGACAGGGGAAACACCATATATTTT. Translated, it gives CASSRDRGNTIYF.

The chain employs TRBV5-6 and TRBJ2-2; 10 nucleotides agree with TRBD1. V lost 3 bases, J lost 4 bases, and 3 bases stayed unmatched. The CDR3 is 15 residues long. Germline CDR1 and CDR2: SGHDT and YYEEEE. The CDR3 spells CASSWGQGTTGELFF. The CDR3 DNA follows: TGTGCCAGCAGCTGGGGACAGGGGACCACCGGGGAGCTGTTTTTT.

This chain connects TRBV27 to TRBJ1-2, with 9 bases fitting TRBD1. Germline CDR1 and CDR2: MNHEY and SMNVEV (reference sequence). The CDR3 length is 15 residues. The V and J ends lost 0 bases and 7 bases, in that order; junction bases with no gene match: 6. The CDR3: CASSLSGGQGIGYTF. CDR3 coding DNA: TGTGCCAGCAGTTTATCAGGCGGACAGGGGATTGGCTACACCTTC.

V and J are TRBV18 and TRBJ1-1, with TRBD1 matching 12 bases. CDR1 KGHSH and CDR2 LQKENI come from the germline V gene. Trimming took 6 bases from V and 7 from J; bases not matched to a gene: 6. There are 14 residues in the CDR3. CDR3 protein: CASSLGTGGYEAFF. The CDR3 DNA sequence: TGTGCCAGCTCCCTTGGGACAGGGGGCTATGAAGCTTTCTTT.

This clone was counted a single time. This chain joins TRBV6-6 and TRBJ2-7; D not resolved. Trimming cost V 5 bases and J 3 bases, with 14 bases left between them. The CDR3 spans 14 residues. Germline CDR1 and CDR2: MNHNY and SVGAGI (reference sequence). The CDR3: CASSHRVLDYEQYF. The CDR3 coding sequence is TGTGCCAGCAGTCACCGGGTTCTAGACTACGAGCAGTACTTC.

This chain joins TRBV7-2 and TRBJ1-1, with D tentatively TRBD1 (5 bases). Trimming left V 2 bases short and J 4 bases short, with 14 bases between. The CDR3 spans 15 residues. CDR1 SGHTA and CDR2 FQGNSA come from the germline V gene. The CDR3 nucleotides are TGTGCCAGCAGCTTATCCGGGGGTTTGGGCACTGAAGCTTTCTTT. It codes for CASSLSGGLGTEAFF.

The chain is built from TRBV6-5 and TRBJ2-5, with TRBD2 matching over 7 bases. The better agreement between TRBJ2-7 and the DNA end casts doubt on the J call. This CDR3 spans 14 amino acids. Germline V CDR1 and CDR2: MNHEY, SVGAGI. CDR3 protein: CASSYSKAGYEQYF. For the CDR3, the DNA is TGTGCCAGCAGTTACTCTAAAGCGGGGTACGAGCAGTACTTC.

This chain joins TRBV5-6 and TRBJ1-1; D ambiguous. The V gene's germline CDR1 is SGHDT and CDR2 YYEEEE. The CDR3 covers 15 residues. V gave up 3 bases and J gave up 7 bases, with 19 bases separating them. CDR3 bases: TGTGCCAGCAGCTCCCCCCCCCGCAGTCTCGTTGAAGCTTTCTTT. This translates into CASSSPPRSLVEAFF.

The chain uses TRBV4-3 and TRBJ2-7; TRBD1 agrees at 8 bases. V shed 2 bases, J shed 0 bases, and the junction held 3 bases outside the gene matches. This CDR3 region has 15 residues. CDR1 LGHNA and CDR2 YSLEER come from the germline V gene. CDR3 bases: TGCGCCAGCAGCCAACGGACAGGGAACTCCTACGAGCAGTACTTC. It translates to CASSQRTGNSYEQYF.

The chain recombines TRBV7-8 with TRBJ1-1; D not resolved. Trimming left V 5 bases short and J 3 bases short, with 16 bases between. CDR3 length: 15 amino acids. The germline CDR1 and CDR2 sequences are SGHVS and FQNEAQ. CDR3 coding DNA: TGTGCCAGCAGCCCAAACGTCGGGTGGGACACTGAAGCTTTCTTT. As protein: CASSPNVGWDTEAFF. Complete variable domain (other parts from reference TRBV7-8 and TRBJ1-1): GAGVSQSPRYKVAKRGQDVALRCDPISGHVSLFWYQQALGQGPEFLTYFQNEAQLDKSGLPSDRFFAERPEGSVSTLKIQRTQQEDSAVYLCASSPNVGWDTEAFFGQGTRLTVV.

For the CDR3, the DNA is TGTGCCAGTAGAGGCAGGGGGCTGTTCTATGGCTACACCTTC. This sequence encodes CASRGRGLFYGYTF. This sequence joins TRBV19 and TRBJ1-2, with 8 nucleotides matching TRBD1. The CDR3 length is 14 residues. Germline CDR1 LNHDA, CDR2 SQIVND (reference sequence). V lost 6 bases and J lost 4; bases outside the gene matches: 7.

The genes are TRBV2 and TRBJ2-2, with 7 bases matching TRBD1. There are 17 residues in the CDR3. Germline V gene sequence: CDR1 SNHLY, CDR2 FYNNEI. J gave up 0 bases and V 6 bases, and 10 bases lay outside the gene matches. The CDR3 sequence: CASRRQGRNPNTGELFF. The CDR3 coding sequence is TGTGCCAGCAGAAGACAGGGACGAAACCCGAACACCGGGGAGCTGTTTTTT.